Below, 3 T cell receptor beta chains from the same sample are listed, as sequenced in a study of long-term antiretroviral therapy in people with HIV (dated by TCRdb to the early 2020s). The immunoSEQ hsTCRB v3.0 assay was used at survey level resolution to sequence the TRB variable region. The table was pulled from immuneACCESS by TCRdb, which kept in-frame rearrangements only. Such tables lose some clones; where checked, under half of the loss comes from unresolved V genes, and the rest has no known cause. The sample contains tens of thousands of clones, 70% to 90% of them found a single time. The top ten clones comprise approximately 3.8% of the sample. This specimen consisted of unsorted PBMCs, obtained 0.8 years before starting antiretroviral therapy. The receptors were sampled from a man between 18 and 35 years old with HIV.

J is TRBJ2-2 and V is TRBV6-1; D gene unclear. Trimming removed 4 bases at V and 2 bases at J, with 14 bases between. The length of the CDR3 is 16 residues. Per germline, CDR1 MNHNS and CDR2 SASEGT. CDR3 protein: CASSVTNYINTGELFF. Written as DNA, the CDR3 is TGTGCCAGCAGTGTGACAAACTACATCAACACCGGGGAGCTGTTTTTT.

This clone was seen a single time. V and J are TRBV5-4 and TRBJ2-7, with TRBD1 as a possible D gene (6 bases). Deletions cut 4 bases from V and 0 bases from J, with 17 bases between. CDR1 and CDR2 from the germline V gene are SGHNT and YYREEE (reference sequence). This CDR3 has 16 residues. The CDR3 region has the DNA TGTGCCAGCAGCCTCGGACAGAGAAGGAGCTCCTACGAGCAGTACTTC. Its translation: CASSLGQRRSSYEQYF.

The chain is built from TRBV9 and TRBJ2-3, with 7 positions matching TRBD2. Germline trimming cut 0 bases from V and 4 bases from J; bases unmatched to any gene: 2. The CDR3 sequence is 14 residues long. CDR1 is SGDLS and CDR2 is YYNGEE in the germline V gene. In DNA, the CDR3 is TGTGCCAGCAGCGTAGGTGGGGGGGCAGATACGCAGTATTTT. Translated: CASSVGGGADTQYF.